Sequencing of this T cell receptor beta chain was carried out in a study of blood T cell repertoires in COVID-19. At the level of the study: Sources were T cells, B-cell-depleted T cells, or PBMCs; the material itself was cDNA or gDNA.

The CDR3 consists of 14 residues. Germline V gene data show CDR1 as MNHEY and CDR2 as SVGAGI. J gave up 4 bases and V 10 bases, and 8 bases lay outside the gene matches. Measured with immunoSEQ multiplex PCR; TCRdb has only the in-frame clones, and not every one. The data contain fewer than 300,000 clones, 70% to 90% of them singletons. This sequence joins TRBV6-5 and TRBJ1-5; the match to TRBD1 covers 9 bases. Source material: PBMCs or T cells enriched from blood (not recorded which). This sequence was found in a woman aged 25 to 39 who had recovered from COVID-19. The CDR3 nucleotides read TGTGCCACTGGACAGGGGAGGGGAAATCAGCCCCAGCATTTT. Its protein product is CATGQGRGNQPQHF.